These T cell receptor beta chains were read from a single sample in a study of blood T cell repertoires in COVID-19. The table came from immunoSEQ multiplex PCR; TCRdb's copy has only in-frame clones and leaves some out. The sample holds hundreds of thousands of clones; about four fifths are singletons and the top ten take 6.5% to 9%. Sequences were obtained from peripheral blood. The receptor source for this set is a woman older than 75 with COVID-19, enrolled during active disease. Both conserved end residues are part of each CDR3. D genes are given only for firm matches. Rows give clone size only sometimes, using once, few, many, or a class for an expanded clone.

v_call	clone_size	d_call	j_call	cdr3_aa	cdr3_nt
TRBV27	-	TRBD1	TRBJ1-2	CASSLSGTGGSRGYTF	TGTGCCAGCAGTTTATCAGGGACAGGGGGGTCGAGGGGCTACACCTTC
TRBV7-8	-	-	TRBJ1-3	CASSLALDSPGSGNTIYF	TGTGCCAGCAGCTTAGCGCTAGACTCCCCGGGGTCTGGAAACACCATATATTTT
TRBV6-1	-	-	TRBJ1-1	CASCPGQNTEAFF	TGTGCCAGCTGCCCAGGACAGAACACTGAAGCTTTCTTT
TRBV5-1	-	TRBD1	TRBJ1-1	CASSSDRGNTEAFF	TGCGCCAGCAGCTCGGACAGGGGGAACACTGAAGCTTTCTTT
TRBV28	-	TRBD2	TRBJ2-7	CASSYPRHTSGPYEQYF	TGTGCCAGCAGTTACCCGCGTCATACTAGCGGACCCTACGAGCAGTACTTC
TRBV5-6	-	-	TRBJ1-2	CASSLARNGYTF	TGTGCCAGCAGCTTGGCCAGGAATGGCTACACCTTC
TRBV7-8	-	TRBD2	TRBJ2-1	CASTSGSIDEQFF	TGTGCCAGTACTAGCGGGAGTATCGATGAGCAGTTCTTC
TRBV13	-	TRBD1	TRBJ1-4	CASSSGQTLGKLFF	TGTGCCAGCAGCTCGGGACAGACCCTCGGGAAACTGTTTTTT
TRBV2	-	-	TRBJ1-2	CARTEGNSYGYTF	TGTGCCCGGACAGAAGGGAACAGCTATGGCTACACCTTC
TRBV18	-	-	TRBJ1-2	CASSDSLGANYGYTF	TGTGCCAGCTCAGACAGTCTTGGGGCCAACTATGGCTACACCTTC
TRBV5-1	-	TRBD2	TRBJ2-3	CASSLVAGDTQYF	TGCGCCAGCAGCTTAGTAGCGGGAGATACGCAGTATTTT
TRBV7-9	-	-	TRBJ2-2	CASSRLVNTGELFF	TGTGCCAGCAGCCGACTAGTGAACACCGGGGAGCTGTTTTTT
TRBV7-2	-	TRBD1	TRBJ1-4	CASSPEGQFATNEKLFF	TGTGCCAGCAGCCCCGAGGGACAGTTTGCAACTAATGAAAAACTGTTTTTT
TRBV11-1	-	-	TRBJ2-5	CASSFEVASPQETQYF	TGTGCCAGCAGCTTCGAGGTAGCGAGCCCTCAAGAGACCCAGTACTTC
TRBV28	-	-	TRBJ1-1	CASSPGGGHTEAFF	TGTGCCAGCAGTCCCGGGGGGGGTCACACTGAAGCTTTCTTT
TRBV19	-	TRBD2	TRBJ2-3	CASSFYSGTSPDTQYF	TGTGCCAGTAGTTTCTACAGCGGGACTAGCCCAGATACGCAGTATTTT
TRBV24-1	-	TRBD2	TRBJ2-5	CATSDPTSGTKTQYF	TGTGCCACCAGTGACCCGACTAGCGGGACAAAGACCCAGTACTTC
TRBV3-1/TRBV3-2	-	TRBD2	TRBJ2-4	CASSQGGRGQYF	TGTGCCAGCAGCCAAGGGGGGAGGGGTCAGTACTTC
TRBV11-2	-	TRBD2	TRBJ2-1	CASSRSGRAVDEQFF	TGTGCCAGCAGCCGTAGCGGGAGGGCGGTCGATGAGCAGTTCTTC
TRBV19	-	-	TRBJ1-2	CASSIPGRNYGYTF	TGTGCCAGTAGTATCCCGGGGAGGAACTATGGCTACACCTTC
TRBV28	-	TRBD1	TRBJ1-1	CASFTGGHKAFF	TGTGCCAGCTTTACAGGGGGTCACAAAGCTTTCTTT
TRBV14	-	-	TRBJ1-6	CACSDGLNSPLHF	TGTGCCTGTTCGGACGGACTTAATTCACCCCTCCACTTT
TRBV18	-	-	TRBJ1-4	CASSPGHEWDEKLFF	TGTGCCAGCTCACCTGGGCATGAATGGGATGAAAAACTGTTTTTT
TRBV7-3	few	-	TRBJ2-1	CASSTQGLTPNEQFF	TGTGCCAGCAGCACCCAGGGGTTGACCCCCAATGAGCAGTTCTTC
TRBV3-1/TRBV3-2	-	TRBD1	TRBJ1-1	CASSHPGDRPMNTEAFF	TGTGCCAGCAGCCACCCGGGGGACAGACCCATGAACACTGAAGCTTTCTTT
TRBV5-1	once	TRBD1	TRBJ1-3	CASSRTGEIGNTIYF	TGCGCCAGCAGCCGGACAGGGGAAATAGGAAACACCATATATTTT
TRBV4-3	-	TRBD2	TRBJ2-7	CASSLRAGDEQYF	TGCGCCAGCAGCCTAAGGGCGGGAGACGAGCAGTACTTC
TRBV7-2	-	TRBD2	TRBJ2-2	CASSLVLAGGELFF	TGTGCCAGCAGCTTAGTTCTAGCGGGCGGGGAGCTGTTTTTT
TRBV30	-	TRBD1	TRBJ1-2	CAWRQGNYGYTF	TGTGCCTGGCGACAGGGCAACTATGGCTACACCTTC
TRBV18	-	TRBD2	TRBJ2-5	CASSPGTSASRETQYF	TGTGCCAGCTCACCCGGGACTAGCGCGAGTAGGGAGACCCAGTACTTC
TRBV2	-	TRBD1	TRBJ1-5	CASNSGTGIPQPQHF	TGTGCCAGCAACTCCGGGACAGGGATCCCTCAGCCCCAGCATTTT
TRBV5-6	once	TRBD1	TRBJ1-2	CARRLDRAVYGYTF	TGTGCCAGACGACTGGACAGGGCCGTCTATGGCTACACCTTC
TRBV5-1	-	-	TRBJ2-7	CASSLMGPYEQYF	TGCGCCAGCAGCTTGATGGGGCCTTACGAGCAGTACTTC
TRBV4-2	-	-	TRBJ2-4	CASSQEGALAKNIQYF	TGTGCCAGCAGCCAAGAGGGGGCTTTAGCCAAAAACATTCAGTACTTC
TRBV7-2	-	TRBD1	TRBJ1-1	CASSFDTRGTEAFF	TGTGCCAGCAGCTTTGACACCAGGGGGACTGAAGCTTTCTTT
TRBV5-6	-	TRBD1	TRBJ1-6	CASRYGDRVSPLHF	TGTGCCAGCAGATACGGGGACAGGGTCTCACCCCTCCACTTT
TRBV30	-	TRBD1	TRBJ1-2	CAWRALRQGLKSGYTF	TGTGCCTGGAGAGCCCTAAGACAGGGGCTGAAGTCTGGCTACACCTTC
TRBV5-1	-	-	TRBJ1-4	CASSLETGHEKLFF	TGCGCCAGCAGCTTGGAGACAGGCCATGAAAAACTGTTTTTT
TRBV6-4	-	-	TRBJ1-2	CASRVKAGPFYGYTF	TGTGCCAGCAGGGTCAAGGCAGGTCCCTTCTATGGCTACACCTTC
TRBV28	few	-	TRBJ2-1	CASTDRSSYNEQFF	TGTGCCAGCACAGACAGGAGCTCCTACAATGAGCAGTTCTTC
TRBV14	-	-	TRBJ1-5	CASSQDTYQPQHF	TGTGCCAGCAGCCAAGATACTTATCAGCCCCAGCATTTT
TRBV19	few	TRBD1	TRBJ2-2	CASSPGTGSGLFF	TGTGCCAGTAGTCCCGGGACAGGGTCCGGACTGTTTTTT
TRBV30	many	-	TRBJ1-3	CAWSGGRGEASGNTIYF	TGTGCCTGGAGTGGAGGACGTGGGGAGGCCTCTGGAAACACCATATATTTT
TRBV7-3	-	-	TRBJ1-2	CASSLYLTNYGYTF	TGTGCCAGCAGCCTATATTTAACTAACTATGGCTACACCTTC
TRBV11-3	-	-	TRBJ2-1	CASSLNFYNEQFF	TGTGCCAGCAGCTTAAACTTCTACAATGAGCAGTTCTTC
TRBV6-5	-	-	TRBJ1-1	CASSYSGRGNTEAFF	TGTGCCAGCAGTTACTCAGGCAGGGGAAACACTGAAGCTTTCTTT
TRBV19	-	TRBD1	TRBJ2-7	CASSLRDREVRQYF	TGTGCCAGTAGTCTCAGGGACAGGGAGGTTCGGCAGTACTTC
TRBV18	-	-	TRBJ2-1	CASSRMSKPNEQFF	TGTGCCAGCTCACGTATGTCCAAGCCCAATGAGCAGTTCTTC
TRBV18	-	TRBD2	TRBJ2-1	CASSLSGTTSYNEQFF	TGTGCCAGCTCACTTTCCGGGACTACTTCCTACAATGAGCAGTTCTTC
TRBV6-5	few	TRBD1	TRBJ2-7	CASSYYGTGAGEQYF	TGTGCCAGCAGTTATTACGGGACAGGGGCCGGGGAGCAGTACTTC
TRBV29-1	-	-	TRBJ2-7	CSVVRQNYEQYF	TGCAGCGTTGTTCGCCAGAACTACGAGCAGTACTTC
TRBV12-3/TRBV12-4	-	-	TRBJ1-3	CAAGSGNTIYF	TGTGCCGCCGGCTCTGGAAACACCATATATTTT
TRBV7-3	-	TRBD1	TRBJ1-1	CASSLSGQGEEAFF	TGTGCCAGCAGCTTATCTGGACAGGGTGAAGAAGCTTTCTTT
TRBV5-5	few	TRBD1	TRBJ1-6	CASSLGQGFNSPLHF	TGTGCCAGCAGCTTGGGACAGGGGTTTAATTCACCCCTCCACTTT
TRBV14	-	TRBD1	TRBJ1-1	CASSLRDRGEAFF	TGTGCCAGCAGCCTTCGGGACAGAGGAGAAGCTTTCTTT
TRBV29-1	once	-	TRBJ2-3	CSVEESSTDTQYF	TGCAGCGTTGAAGAGTCTTCCACAGATACGCAGTATTTT
TRBV29-1	-	-	TRBJ1-2	CSVGSDYGYTF	TGCAGCGTTGGCAGCGACTATGGCTACACCTTC
TRBV6-6	-	TRBD2	TRBJ2-1	CASSYGTSGTNEQFF	TGTGCCAGCAGTTACGGGACTAGCGGGACGAATGAGCAGTTCTTC